This TCR beta chain was recorded in a study of monozygotic twins with inflammatory bowel disease. CDR3 length: 15 residues. The V gene's germline CDR1 is SGHRS and CDR2 YFSETQ. cDNA for each sample came from eight separate reactions. TCRdb re-called the 5' RACE reads and gives one entry per CDR3 protein, without DNA. The sample has 150,000 to 200,000 distinct CDR3 sequences. The clonotype originates from a human donor with ulcerative colitis or Crohn's disease, or a healthy co-twin of an affected twin (not recorded which). The chain couples TRBV5-1 to TRBJ1-2; as DNA is missing, the TRBD1 call by TCRdb cannot be tested. Sample: blood. The CDR3 sequence: CASSLRQETNYGYTF.